Below, 21 T cell receptor beta chains from the same sample are listed, as sequenced in a study of cytomegalovirus exposure and HLA in healthy donors. PCR involved 60 Vbeta and 13 Jbeta primers. Assay: immunoSEQ multiplex PCR; the TCRdb copy retains only in-frame clones and omits some. The sample holds about 140,000 clones, 79% seen once. Sequencing was done on a sample of PBMCs. These receptor sequences come from a man between 18 and 29 years old in good health and CMV-seronegative.

V gene TRBV7-6 combines with J gene TRBJ2-3, with D possibly TRBD2 on 6 matching bases. Germline-derived CDR1 and CDR2 are SGHVS and FNYEAQ. The V gene lost 0 bases and the J gene lost 5 bases, with 6 bases spanning the gap. The CDR3 covers 13 residues. The CDR3 DNA reads TGTGCCAGCAGCTTAGCGGAGGGAGATACGCAGTATTTT. This encodes CASSLAEGDTQYF. Based on the CDR3 plus reference TRBV7-6 and TRBJ2-3, the full variable domain is GAGVSQSPRYKVTKRGQDVALRCDPISGHVSLYWYRQALGQGPEFLTYFNYEAQQDKSGLPNDRFSAERPEGSISTLTIQRTEQRDSAMYRCASSLAEGDTQYFGPGTRLTVL.

This chain joins TRBV4-3 and TRBJ2-5; 7 bases line up with TRBD1. Germline CDR1 and CDR2: LGHNA and YSLEER. The CDR3 runs to 13 residues. Unmatched junction bases numbered 4, after V lost 4 bases and J lost 5 bases. For the CDR3, the DNA is TGCGCCAGCAGCCCCAGACAGGGCGAGACCCAGTACTTC. It is translated as CASSPRQGETQYF.

This clone was found once. The chain uses TRBV7-9 and TRBJ2-7, with D possibly TRBD1 on 6 matching bases. Trimming removed 3 bases from V and 2 bases from J, with 14 bases in between. The CDR3 length is 15 residues. The germline gives CDR1 SEHNR, CDR2 FQNEAQ (reference sequence). The CDR3 DNA sequence: TGTGCCAGCAGCTTGCAGACAGGCCGAACCTACGAGCAGTACTTC. Translating gives CASSLQTGRTYEQYF.

About this clone itself: At one end the junction does not follow the germline gene, possibly because of a read error. The chain is built from TRBV7-9 and TRBJ1-2; 8 positions agree with TRBD1. CDR1 is SEHNR, CDR2 FQNEAQ, per germline (reference sequence). The CDR3 consists of 16 residues. DNA for the CDR3: TGTTCCAGCAGCTCACCCCGTGCAGGGGGCTCCTATGGCTACACCTTC. The encoded protein is CSSSSPRAGGSYGYTF.

This clone was picked up a small number of times. This sequence joins TRBV7-9 and TRBJ2-3, with 7 nucleotides matching TRBD1. V gave up 6 bases and J gave up 4 bases; unmatched junction bases: 4. CDR3 size: 13 residues. The germline CDR1 and CDR2 sequences are SEHNR and FQNEAQ (reference sequence). The CDR3 bases are TGTGCCAGCAGGCCGCAGGGGGCAGATACGCAGTATTTT. It translates to CASRPQGADTQYF.

In this sample, this clone turned up a few times. The genes are TRBV6-5 and TRBJ1-2; TRBD1 matches at 8 bases. The V gene end was trimmed by 2 bases and the J gene end by 6 bases; junction bases not matched to a gene: 11. Germline CDR1 and CDR2: MNHEY and SVGAGI. The CDR3 is 16 residues long. The CDR3 region has the DNA TGTGCCAGCAGTTACAGGGGGACAGTACAGGGGGATGGCTACACCTTC. It specifies CASSYRGTVQGDGYTF.

The V and J genes are TRBV25-1 and TRBJ2-5; tentative D call: TRBD2 (5 bases). Germline V gene sequence: CDR1 MGHDK, CDR2 SYGVNS. This CDR3 contains 14 residues. Trimming shortened V by 8 bases and J by 8 bases, and 21 bases separated the two germline ends. CDR3 in DNA: TGTGCCAGCGCAAGCGGCCCCCCGTTAGGAACCCAGTACTTC. As protein: CASASGPPLGTQYF.

This clone came up once. The chain has TRBV2 and TRBJ1-4; unclear D gene. This CDR3 has 14 amino acids. The V end lost 2 bases, the J end lost 4 bases, and 8 bases lay between the germline ends. Germline V gives CDR1 SNHLY, CDR2 FYNNEI. Here the CDR3 reads CASSEYSYNEKLFF. In DNA, the CDR3 is TGTGCCAGCAGTGAATACAGCTATAATGAAAAACTGTTTTTT. The full variable domain, with the rest looked up from reference TRBV2 and TRBJ1-4, is EPEVTQTPSHQVTQMGQEVILRCVPISNHLYFYWYRQILGQKVEFLVSFYNNEISEKSEIFDDQFSVERPDGSNFTLKIRSTKLEDSAMYFCASSEYSYNEKLFFGSGTQLSVL.

To note about this clone: The CDR3 carries no conserved terminal phenylalanine or tryptophan, so it likely arises from a read error. The V call is TRBV6-6, the J call TRBJ1-5, with D unclear. V lost 4 bases and J lost 3, with 10 bases in between. The V gene's germline CDR1 is MNHNY and CDR2 SVGAGI (reference sequence). CDR3 length: 14 residues. The CDR3 sequence: CASSSTRNNQPQHL. The DNA of the CDR3 is TGTGCCAGCAGTTCCACTAGGAACAATCAGCCCCAGCATCTT.

The V call is TRBV2, the J call TRBJ2-1; maybe TRBD1 (7 bases). This CDR3 is built from 16 residues. Germline CDR1 is SNHLY and CDR2 is FYNNEI. Trimming cost V 5 bases and J 8 bases, with 22 bases left between them. DNA of the CDR3: TGTGCCAGCAGTCGAGGGGGCCGGCAGGGGGGAGATGAGCAGTTCTTC. It specifies CASSRGGRQGGDEQFF.

The rearrangement joins TRBV19 to TRBJ2-2; D is undetermined. This CDR3 is built from 15 residues. CDR1 LNHDA and CDR2 SQIVND come from the germline V gene (reference sequence). V lost 3 bases to trimming and J lost 1 base, with 9 bases between them. The CDR3 is CASSIRRQNTGELFF. The CDR3 region has the DNA TGTGCCAGTAGTATCCGCCGACAGAACACCGGGGAGCTGTTTTTT.

The chain uses TRBV5-6 and TRBJ2-7, with 10 positions matching TRBD1. CDR3 length: 17 residues. Germline V lookup: CDR1 SGHDT, CDR2 YYEEEE. With V trimmed by 0 bases and J by 1 base, 7 bases remained unmatched. The CDR3 DNA is TGTGCCAGCAGCTTGGCGGGCGGACAGGGGGTATCCTACGAGCAGTACTTC. Amino acids: CASSLAGGQGVSYEQYF.

The chain couples TRBV20-1 to TRBJ1-1, with D hard to call. Trimming stripped 1 base from V and 11 bases from J, with 8 bases between. This CDR3 is built from 10 residues. Germline V gene sequence: CDR1 DFQATT, CDR2 SNEGSKA (reference sequence). CDR3 protein: CSARGAKAFF. The CDR3 bases are TGCAGTGCTAGAGGGGCAAAGGCTTTCTTT.

The chain is built from TRBV5-1 and TRBJ2-1; tentative D call: TRBD1 (6 bases). This CDR3 comprises 16 residues. Germline CDR1 SGHRS, CDR2 YFSETQ. The V and J ends lost 4 bases and 7 bases respectively, with 21 bases between them. The chain's CDR3 is CASSQETGRIRNEQFF. The CDR3 bases are TGCGCCAGCAGCCAGGAAACAGGGCGGATTAGGAATGAGCAGTTCTTC.

The rearrangement links TRBV11-2 to TRBJ1-6; no firm D call. The CDR3 is 18 amino acids. Trimming left V 1 base short and J 5 bases short, with 18 bases between. CDR1 and CDR2 (germline): SGHAT, FQNNGV. CDR3 DNA sequence: TGTGCCAGCAGCTTAGTTGGCGGGTTTACGACCGATAATTCACCCCTCCACTTT. Residues: CASSLVGGFTTDNSPLHF.

As concerns this clone: Germline is not matched at one junction end, which may reflect a read error. V is TRBV2 and J is TRBJ2-3, with 8 bases aligning to TRBD1. From germline, CDR1 is SNHLY and CDR2 FYNNEI. The CDR3 loop spans 15 amino acids. The CDR3 bases are TGTGCCAGCAGGGAAGGACAGGGAGGAACAGATACGCAGTATTTT. It is translated as CASREGQGGTDTQYF. Complete variable domain (other parts from reference TRBV2 and TRBJ2-3): EPEVTQTPSHQVTQMGQEVILRCVPISNHLYFYWYRQILGQKVEFLVSFYNNEISEKSEIFDDQFSVERPDGSNFTLKIRSTKLEDSAMYFCASREGQGGTDTQYFGPGTRLTVL.

The chain combines TRBV25-1 with TRBJ1-1; D uncertain. Looked up from germline, CDR1 is MGHDK and CDR2 is SYGVNS. Trimming shortened V by 3 bases and J by 7 bases, and 9 bases separated the two germline ends. The CDR3 extends over 12 amino acids. CDR3: CASSEFRGEAFF. In nucleotides, the CDR3 is TGTGCCAGCAGTGAGTTCAGAGGTGAAGCTTTCTTT.

CDR3 nucleotide sequence: TGTGCCATCAGTAAACAGGGCAACGGGGCCAACGTCCTGACTTTC. Its protein is CAISKQGNGANVLTF. The rearrangement joins TRBV10-3 to TRBJ2-6, with a possible D match to TRBD1 (6 bases). The CDR3 length is 15 residues. Deletions cut 5 bases from V and 4 bases from J, with 12 bases between. The germline gives CDR1 ENHRY, CDR2 SYGVKD.

The chain employs TRBV4-2 and TRBJ2-3; D uncertain. Looked up from germline, CDR1 is LGHNA and CDR2 is YNFKEQ. The germline V and J ends were trimmed by 0 bases and 2 bases, with 15 bases remaining between them. This CDR3 is 17 amino acids long. The CDR3 bases are TGTGCCAGCAGCCAAGATCGCCCGCTCGCGATCACAGATACGCAGTATTTT. Amino acid sequence: CASSQDRPLAITDTQYF.

As to this clone: The junction shows a germline mismatch at one end, possibly a read error. The J gene is TRBJ2-7, the V gene TRBV5-1, with D maybe TRBD2 (5 bases). The CDR3 has 14 residues. Germline V gene data show CDR1 as SGHRS and CDR2 as YFSETQ. Here the CDR3 reads CASSLDGVGPSVGF. CDR3 coding DNA: TGCGCCAGCAGCTTGGACGGGGTCGGACCTTCCGTCGGCTTC.

The chain is built from TRBV2 and TRBJ2-5; 8 bases align to TRBD1. V lost 6 bases, J lost 4 bases, and 4 bases stayed unmatched. The V gene's germline CDR1 is SNHLY and CDR2 FYNNEI. This CDR3 comprises 13 residues. The CDR3 DNA follows: TGTGCCAGCAGCGGACAGGGTGCAGAGACCCAGTACTTC. It yields the protein CASSGQGAETQYF.